This T cell receptor (beta chain) was sequenced during a study of T cell responses to AZD1222 COVID-19 vaccine (dated by TCRdb to the early 2020s). Looking at the study overall: TCR sequencing covered some 250 trial participants: roughly 200 given two doses of AZD1222 and around 25 given two doses of MenACWY control vaccine. Trial participants were enrolled into age subgroups of 18-55, 56-69 and 70-plus years, which contained around 150, 28 and 57 TCR-sequenced participants, respectively. General findings and caveats noted by the study authors: Because no day 14 peak-response samples were available, repertoires were characterized only after the peak T cell response. Only six AZD1222 recipients were SARS-CoV-2 seropositive at baseline, limiting conclusions about previously exposed vaccinees. Epitopes outside the regions mutated in the B.1.351 and B.1.1.7 variants were reportedly recognized by nearly half of the unique spike-specific TCRs. The whole spike protein was spanned by vaccine-associated CD4 TCRs, and dominant responses were seen in regions 160-218 and 743-854. In the small 56-69-year group, the increase in depth fell short of significance, most likely because of low power. Participants were mostly white British and included more females than males, and it was suggested by the authors that clonal diversity may have been underestimated. After two AZD1222 doses, both the breadth and the depth of spike-specific TCRs were significantly higher than at day 0 and than in MenACWY recipients.

V lost 4 bases and J lost 2 bases; the stretch between them is 6 bases long. As encoded in the germline V gene (reference sequence), CDR1 is GTSNPN while CDR2 is SVGIG. From the cysteine through the phenylalanine, the CDR3 covers 12 amino acids. The only DNA kept is the CDR3, 36 bases in frame from the first base. In regard to this clone: This receptor's antigen is unknown. Qualities for individual bases were not recorded, and no much larger clone is one base off.

The CDR3 regions of human TCRbeta chains were analyzed by immunosequencing. Per the source publication's procedure: TCRs in the repertoires were compared against a reference library of SARS-CoV-2-specific TCRs that had been generated with the MIRA antigen-specificity platform. Breadth meant the fraction of unique TCRs that were SARS-CoV-2-associated, whereas depth meant the fraction of total T cells that were SARS-CoV-2-associated. Each spike-specific TCR was assigned to its reactive spike region and to a CD4 or CD8 class using the MIRA data. Log10-transformed breadth and depth values were compared by one-way ANOVA with Sidak's multiple comparisons tests. What TCRdb holds here is the immuneACCESS table cut down to in-frame rearrangements. Part of the clones is not present; checked against another copy, under half of the missing clones reflect an unresolved V gene, and the others are unexplained. V and J calls and clone size are given by that table; D and trimming were obtained from the DNA. The sample yields some 150,000 clones; more than 85% were counted once. Less than 1% of the sample is taken by the ten largest.

This specimen's time point label, interpreted: baseline before first vaccination. Interpreted using the paper, the treatment or condition label stands for: meningococcal conjugate vaccine given as trial control. Vaccinee samples came from UK trials COV001 and COV002, including a single-blind randomized controlled phase 2/3 trial of AZD1222 (ChAdOx1 nCoV-19) in healthy adults. For TCRbeta chain sequencing, PBMC samples were collected from trial participants at day 0 and at day 28 after the second dose. Specimen: peripheral blood, collected on day 0 of MenACWY control vaccination. The sequence links TRBV30 to TRBJ2-1; there is no confident call for the D gene. The clonotype was recovered from an adult in good health. The CDR3 protein is CAWTQTYNEQFF. The nucleotides read TGTGCCTGGACTCAAACCTACAATGAGCAGTTCTTC.